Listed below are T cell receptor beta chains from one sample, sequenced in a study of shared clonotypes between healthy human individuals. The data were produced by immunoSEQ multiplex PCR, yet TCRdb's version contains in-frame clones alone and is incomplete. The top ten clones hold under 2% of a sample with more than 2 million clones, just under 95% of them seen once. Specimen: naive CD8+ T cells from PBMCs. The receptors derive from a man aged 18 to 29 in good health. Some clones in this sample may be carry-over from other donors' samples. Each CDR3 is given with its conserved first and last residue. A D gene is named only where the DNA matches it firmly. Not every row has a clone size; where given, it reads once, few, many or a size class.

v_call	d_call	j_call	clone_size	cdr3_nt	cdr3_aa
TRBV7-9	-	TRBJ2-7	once	TGTGCCAGCAGCCAAACCCGGGACCCGTGGTTCGAGCAGTACTTC	CASSQTRDPWFEQYF
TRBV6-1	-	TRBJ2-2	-	TGTGCCAGCAGTAACCGGGGGCCGAACACCGGGGAGCTGTTTTTT	CASSNRGPNTGELFF
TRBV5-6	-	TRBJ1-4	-	TGTGCCAGCAGCTTCGCGGGCCCGGGCCTCCCTCGGGAAAAACTGTTTTTT	CASSFAGPGLPREKLFF
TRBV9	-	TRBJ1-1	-	TGTGCCAGCAGCCTAAACCCCAACCGAAAGGACGAAGCTTTCTTT	CASSLNPNRKDEAFF
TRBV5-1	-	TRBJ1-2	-	TGCGCCAGCAGCCTGGGAGTGGCAGCTAACTATGGCTACACCTTC	CASSLGVAANYGYTF
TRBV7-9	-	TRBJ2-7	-	TGTGCCAGCAGCTTGGGGGCCTGGCAGTACTTC	CASSLGAWQYF
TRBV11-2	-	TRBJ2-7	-	TGTGCCAGCAGCCGAGACAGTTACGAGCAGTACTTC	CASSRDSYEQYF
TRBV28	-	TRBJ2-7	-	TGTGCCAGCAGTTTACTTCCCGAGGGCGAGCAGTACTTC	CASSLLPEGEQYF
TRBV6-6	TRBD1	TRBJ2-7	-	TGTGCCAGCAGTTCGGACAGGGGGAGGGAGCAGTACTTC	CASSSDRGREQYF
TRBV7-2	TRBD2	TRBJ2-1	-	TGTGCCAGCAGCTTGTATCGGGAGGGCCCCTACAATGAGCAGTTCTTC	CASSLYREGPYNEQFF
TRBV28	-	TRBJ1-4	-	TGTGCCAGCAGTTTCGGGCAGCAGGGGGAAAAACTGTTTTTT	CASSFGQQGEKLFF
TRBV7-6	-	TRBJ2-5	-	TGTGCCAGCAGCTTACTCTACGACCGACAAGAGACCCAGTACTTC	CASSLLYDRQETQYF
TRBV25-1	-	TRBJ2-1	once	TGTGCCAGCAGTCGGACTACACCCATCTACAATGAGCAGTTCTTC	CASSRTTPIYNEQFF
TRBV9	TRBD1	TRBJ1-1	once	TGTGCCAGCAGCGTAGATGCGGCAGGGGGGTCTCTAACTGAAGCTTTCTTT	CASSVDAAGGSLTEAFF
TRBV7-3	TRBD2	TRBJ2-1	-	TGTGCCAGCTCTCGAGGCGGGAGCTCGGCGTGGGGGAATGAGCAGTTCTTC	CASSRGGSSAWGNEQFF
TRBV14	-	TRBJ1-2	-	TGTGCCAGCAGCTATACAGGGACGGGATACTATGGCTACACCTTC	CASSYTGTGYYGYTF
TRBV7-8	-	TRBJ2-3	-	TGTGCCAGCAGCACCCGGACACCCGGCTCGGATACGCAGTATTTT	CASSTRTPGSDTQYF
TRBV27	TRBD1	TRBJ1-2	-	TGTGCCAGCAAACCAGACAGGGGGAGGTTCTATGGCTACACCTTC	CASKPDRGRFYGYTF
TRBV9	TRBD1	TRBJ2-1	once	TGTGCCAGCAGCGTAGGTCGGACAGGGGGGTCCAATGAGCAGTTCTTC	CASSVGRTGGSNEQFF
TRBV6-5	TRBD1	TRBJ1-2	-	TGTGCCAGCAGTTACGGACAGGGGATTGGCCCCTATGGCTACACCTTC	CASSYGQGIGPYGYTF
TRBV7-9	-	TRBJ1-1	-	TGTGCCAGCACCCAGGGGATCCTTATGAACACTGAAGCTTTCTTT	CASTQGILMNTEAFF
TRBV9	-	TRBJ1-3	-	TGTGCCAGCAGCGTTGGGGCCCTGAGGTTCTCTGGAAACACCATATATTTT	CASSVGALRFSGNTIYF
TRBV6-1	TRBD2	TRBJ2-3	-	TGTGCCAGCAGTGAATGGGGACTAGCGTACGCCACAGATACGCAGTATTTT	CASSEWGLAYATDTQYF
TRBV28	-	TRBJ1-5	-	TGTGCCAGCAGTTTAGGGGACGGCAGTTTAAATCAGCCCCAGCATTTT	CASSLGDGSLNQPQHF
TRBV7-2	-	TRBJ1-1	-	TGTGCCAGCAGCTTAGCGTACCTGAACACTGAAGCTTTCTTT	CASSLAYLNTEAFF